Shown below are 17 T cell receptor beta chains from a single sample sequenced in a study of OX40 agonist ivuxolimab in advanced cancers. Sequencing used immunoSEQ multiplex PCR; TCRdb keeps in-frame clones, though not all of them. The table has roughly 86,000 clones, 80% to 95% seen once; the top ten hold approximately 1.2%. Here the sequenced sample was CD4+ or CD8+ T cells sorted from blood, taken in a trial of the OX40 agonist ivuxolimab. These TCRs come from an adult with an advanced solid tumor such as melanoma, head and neck, liver or kidney cancer.

J is TRBJ2-7 and V is TRBV30; D gene uncertain. Germline V gene data show CDR1 as GTSNPN and CDR2 as SVGIG (reference sequence). The CDR3 is 15 amino acids. The V end was cut by 7 bases, the J end by 0 bases, with 19 bases between. The DNA of the CDR3 is TGTGCCTACTCACGGAAGGCCCTGAGCTCCTACGAGCAGTACTTC. This encodes CAYSRKALSSYEQYF.

The chain recombines TRBV10-3 with TRBJ2-1, with 13 bases lining up with TRBD2. V lost 6 bases and J lost 5; bases outside the gene matches: 7. This CDR3 region has 16 residues. CDR1 and CDR2 from the germline V gene are ENHRY and SYGVKD. The DNA for the CDR3 is TGTGCCATCAGCCCCAATGGACTAGCGGGAGACAATGAGCAGTTCTTC. It translates to CAISPNGLAGDNEQFF.

This chain links TRBV27 with TRBJ2-7; 9 positions agree with TRBD1. The CDR3 consists of 14 residues. From germline, CDR1 is MNHEY and CDR2 SMNVEV (reference sequence). The junction had 2 bases not matched to a gene; V was cut back by 3 bases and J by 2 bases. DNA for the CDR3: TGTGCCAGCAGTTTTCGGACAGGGGCCTACGAGCAGTACTTC. Protein: CASSFRTGAYEQYF.

The V and J genes are TRBV5-1 and TRBJ2-2; TRBD1 agrees at 10 bases. V was clipped by 0 bases and J by 4 bases; unmatched bases: 6. Germline-derived CDR1 and CDR2 are SGHRS and YFSETQ. This CDR3 is 17 amino acids long. CDR3 sequence: CASSLEGQGRSTGELFF. CDR3 nucleotide sequence: TGCGCCAGCAGCTTGGAGGGACAGGGGCGCAGCACCGGGGAGCTGTTTTTT.

This rearrangement joins TRBV5-4 to TRBJ2-5; no clear D. Trimming removed 3 bases at V and 2 bases at J, with 11 bases between. Looked up from germline, CDR1 is SGHNT and CDR2 is YYREEE (reference sequence). This CDR3 has 14 residues. The CDR3 DNA is TGTGCCAGCAGCTCCTCTCCCGTACAAGAGACCCAGTACTTC. This encodes CASSSSPVQETQYF.

V gene TRBV20-1 combines with J gene TRBJ2-1; D remains ambiguous. The CDR3 runs to 10 residues. Germline CDR1 is DFQATT and CDR2 is SNEGSKA (reference sequence). V was shortened by 6 bases and J by 6 bases, with 6 bases between the two germline ends. The CDR3 here is CSADRNEQFF. Here the CDR3 DNA reads TGCAGTGCCGATCGCAATGAGCAGTTCTTC.

The chain couples TRBV12-2 to TRBJ1-1; the D segment call TRBD1 is taken from the table without a DNA check. TRBV12-2 is marked as a pseudogene. The CDR3 contains 14 residues. CDR3 residues: CASRNRVIGTEAFF. CDR3 in DNA: TGTGCAAGTCGCAACAGGGTCATAGGCACTGAAGCTTTCTTT.

This chain joins TRBV11-3 and TRBJ2-5, with D hard to call. From germline, CDR1 is SGHNT and CDR2 YENEEA. The CDR3 covers 13 residues. V lost 2 bases, J lost 5 bases, and 9 bases lay in between. In DNA, the CDR3 is TGTGCCAGCAGCTTATACGGTGAGGAGACCCAGTACTTC. This encodes CASSLYGEETQYF.

The chain employs TRBV28 and TRBJ1-2, with D perhaps TRBD1 (6 bases). Germline V CDR1 and CDR2: MDHEN, SYDVKM. The CDR3 consists of 16 residues. Trimming cost V 4 bases and J 2 bases, with 17 bases left between them. The CDR3: CASSSIQGAGNYGYTF. The CDR3, as DNA: TGTGCCAGCAGTTCTATACAGGGTGCGGGCAACTATGGCTACACCTTC.

V is TRBV7-9 and J is TRBJ1-2; 10 bases are shared with TRBD1. The trim removed 8 bases at V and 3 bases at J, leaving 6 bases unmatched. The CDR3 loop spans 14 amino acids. CDR1 and CDR2 from the germline V gene are SEHNR and FQNEAQ (reference sequence). The CDR3 here is CASGTGDIYYGYTF. Written as DNA, the CDR3 is TGTGCCAGCGGGACAGGGGATATTTACTATGGCTACACCTTC.

This clone was seen only once. The chain employs TRBV28 and TRBJ1-1; 8 bases map to TRBD1. V shed 10 bases and J 8 bases; nucleotides not matched to a gene: 15. The germline V gene encodes CDR1 MDHEN and CDR2 SYDVKM. The CDR3 consists of 14 residues. The CDR3 spells CATRTGRDKVEAFF. The CDR3 bases are TGTGCCACCCGGACAGGGAGGGATAAAGTCGAAGCTTTCTTT.

This rearrangement joins TRBV28 to TRBJ2-2, with 12 bases identical to TRBD2. The trim removed 2 bases at V and 4 bases at J, leaving 5 bases unmatched. The germline gives CDR1 MDHEN, CDR2 SYDVKM. This CDR3 region has 17 residues. In DNA form, the CDR3 reads TGTGCCAGCAGTTTACTAGCGGGAGGGCCAGGCACCGGGGAGCTGTTTTTT. The encoded protein is CASSLLAGGPGTGELFF.

A single count supports this clone. The J gene is TRBJ1-3, the V gene TRBV7-2; D not resolved. The CDR3 extends over 14 amino acids. The germline gives CDR1 SGHTA, CDR2 FQGNSA. Trimming removed 5 bases at V and 0 bases at J, with 8 bases between. The CDR3 spells CASSLMYSGNTIYF. In DNA, the CDR3 is TGTGCCAGCAGCCTTATGTACTCTGGAAACACCATATATTTT. The full variable domain, rest sourced from reference TRBV7-2 and TRBJ1-3, is GAGVSQSPSNKVTEKGKDVELRCDPISGHTALYWYRQSLGQGLEFLIYFQGNSAPDKSGLPSDRFSAERTGGSVSTLTIQRTQQEDSAVYLCASSLMYSGNTIYFGEGSWLTVV.

The chain uses TRBV7-9 and TRBJ2-3; 8 bases line up with TRBD2. There are 18 residues in the CDR3. Germline V gene data show CDR1 as SEHNR and CDR2 as FQNEAQ (reference sequence). The trim removed 2 bases at V and 1 base at J, leaving 11 bases unmatched. CDR3 DNA sequence: TGTGCCAGCAGCTTAATTGCCCGCTCCGGGAGGGGCACAGATACGCAGTATTTT. Translated, it gives CASSLIARSGRGTDTQYF.

The chain joins TRBV5-6 to TRBJ1-2; TRBD1 aligns across 7 bases. The CDR3 spans 12 residues. Trimming at V came to 4 bases and at J to 8 bases, leaving 5 bases not matched to a gene. Germline values: CDR1 SGHDT, CDR2 YYEEEE. CDR3 in DNA: TGTGCCAGCAGCACAGGGGTTTGGGGCTACACCTTC. This codes for CASSTGVWGYTF.

This clone was observed a single time. V gene TRBV27 combines with J gene TRBJ1-5; unclear D gene. Germline assignment: CDR1 MNHEY and CDR2 SMNVEV (reference sequence). V lost 5 bases and J lost 5, with 7 bases in between. This CDR3 is 12 amino acids long. The CDR3 loop reads CASSGRDQPQHF. CDR3 coding DNA: TGTGCCAGCAGTGGCCGGGATCAGCCCCAGCATTTT.

This clone was seen only once. The rearrangement joins TRBV6-4 to TRBJ2-7; TRBD1 agrees at 9 bases. Trimming cost V 9 bases and J 0 bases; bases outside gene matches: 3. The germline V gene has CDR1 MRHNA and CDR2 SNTAGT. CDR3 length: 13 amino acids. This CDR3 reads CASAGQGSYEQYF. For the CDR3, the DNA is TGTGCCAGTGCGGGACAGGGCTCCTACGAGCAGTACTTC.